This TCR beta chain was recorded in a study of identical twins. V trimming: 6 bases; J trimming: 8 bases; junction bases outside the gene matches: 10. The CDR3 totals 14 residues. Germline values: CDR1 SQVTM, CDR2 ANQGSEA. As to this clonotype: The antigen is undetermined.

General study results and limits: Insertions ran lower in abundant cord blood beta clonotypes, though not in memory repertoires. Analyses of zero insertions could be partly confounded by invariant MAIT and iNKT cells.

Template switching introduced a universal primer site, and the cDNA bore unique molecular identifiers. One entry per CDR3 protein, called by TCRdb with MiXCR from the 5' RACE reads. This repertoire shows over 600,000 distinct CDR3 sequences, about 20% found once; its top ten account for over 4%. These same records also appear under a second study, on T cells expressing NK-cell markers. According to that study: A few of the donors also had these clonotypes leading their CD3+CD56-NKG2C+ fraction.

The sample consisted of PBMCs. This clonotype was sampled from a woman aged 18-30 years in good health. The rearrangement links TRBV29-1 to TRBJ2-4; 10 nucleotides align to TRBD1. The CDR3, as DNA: TGCAGCGTCCATAGACCCGGACAGGGGGACATTCAGTACTTC. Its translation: CSVHRPGQGDIQYF.